Shown below are 27 T cell receptor beta chains from a single sample sequenced in a study of blood T cell repertoires in COVID-19 (dated by TCRdb to about 2020). To prepare the library, the immunoSEQ multiplex PCR assay was applied. TCRdb stores this immuneACCESS table with in-frame sequences only. Part of the clones is absent; in the studies checked, under half of the shortfall reflects unresolved V genes, and no reason is known for the rest. Present in this sample are around 100,000 clones, approximately 84% of which were seen just once. The ten largest make up around a sixth of the sample. Sequenced input: peripheral blood. All receptors derive from a woman aged 55-75 years with acute or convalescent COVID-19.

The chain carries TRBV7-9 and TRBJ1-5, with 7 bases lining up with TRBD1. CDR3 length equals 15 residues. Per germline, CDR1 SEHNR and CDR2 FQNEAQ (reference sequence). After removal of 7 bases from V and 8 bases from J, the junction contained 14 bases not matched to a gene. The CDR3 here is CASTVGLGQDEPQHF. The DNA for the CDR3 is TGTGCCAGCACCGTTGGACTCGGACAGGATGAGCCCCAGCATTTT.

The chain joins TRBV5-6 to TRBJ2-1, with 7 bases aligning to TRBD2. The CDR3 covers 12 residues. The junction had 4 bases not matched to a gene; V was cut back by 3 bases and J by 10 bases. Germline V CDR1 and CDR2: SGHDT, YYEEEE. CDR3 in amino acids: CASSWGGEEQFF. The CDR3, as DNA: TGTGCCAGCAGCTGGGGGGGTGAAGAGCAGTTCTTC. Complete variable domain (other parts from reference TRBV5-6 and TRBJ2-1): DAGVTQSPTHLIKTRGQQVTLRCSPKSGHDTVSWYQQALGQGPQFIFQYYEEEERQRGNFPDRFSGHQFPNYSSELNVNALLLGDSALYLCASSWGGEEQFFGPGTRLTVL.

This chain uses TRBV18 with TRBJ2-1, with 9 bases that match TRBD2. CDR1 is KGHSH, CDR2 LQKENI, per germline. After removal of 2 bases from V and 15 bases from J, the junction contained 17 bases not matched to a gene. The CDR3 is 16 amino acids. The CDR3 DNA reads as TGTGCCAGCTCACCAGTCGGCGGGGGGGGGCCTGTTGCTGGGTTCTTC. Residues: CASSPVGGGGPVAGFF.

The CDR3 reads CASSPRRDTEAFF. CDR3 in DNA: TGTGCCAGCAGTCCCCGCAGGGATACTGAAGCTTTCTTT. This sequence joins TRBV6-5 and TRBJ1-1; tentatively, D is TRBD1 (5 bases). Germline CDR1 is MNHEY and CDR2 is SVGAGI. V dropped 5 bases and J dropped 5 bases, with 12 bases sitting between them. The CDR3 length is 13 residues.

The chain carries TRBV6-1 and TRBJ2-7, with TRBD2 matching 11 bases. Germline CDR1 is MNHNS and CDR2 is SASEGT. The CDR3 covers 16 residues. Trimming removed 3 bases from V and 2 bases from J; junction bases left unmatched: 6. The CDR3 here is CASSDGVAGGPYEQYF. In DNA form, the CDR3 reads TGTGCCAGCAGTGATGGGGTAGCGGGGGGGCCCTACGAGCAGTACTTC.

On this clone: Other DNA sequences from this sample encode an identical CDR3 as well. The chain has TRBV6-5 and TRBJ1-5; 8 bases match TRBD1. Looked up from germline, CDR1 is MNHEY and CDR2 is SVGAGI. J was trimmed by 2 bases and V by 5 bases; bases with no gene match: 5. The CDR3 covers 15 residues. The CDR3, as DNA: TGTGCCAGCAGTCTTGACAGGGGTGGCAATCAGCCCCAGCATTTT. Protein product: CASSLDRGGNQPQHF.

The V and J genes are TRBV28 and TRBJ2-1; TRBD1 aligns across 7 bases. V lost 6 bases, J lost 0 bases, and 8 bases stayed unmatched. The CDR3 is made up of 16 amino acids. CDR1 MDHEN and CDR2 SYDVKM come from the germline V gene. CDR3 DNA: TGTGCCAGCAGGAAAGCCGGGACAGCCTCCTACAATGAGCAGTTCTTC. This translates into CASRKAGTASYNEQFF.

The V gene is TRBV7-2, the J gene TRBJ2-3; maybe TRBD2 (6 bases). V was trimmed by 3 bases and J by 2 bases, leaving 18 bases between them. Looked up from germline, CDR1 is SGHTA and CDR2 is FQGNSA. The CDR3 has 17 amino acids. CDR3 amino acids: CASSFLAGGPTTDTQYF. The DNA for the CDR3 is TGTGCCAGCAGCTTCTTGGCCGGGGGACCCACCACAGATACGCAGTATTTT.

J is TRBJ2-2 and V is TRBV5-4; the match to TRBD1 covers 8 bases. The CDR3 consists of 13 residues. Germline V gene sequence: CDR1 SGHNT, CDR2 YYREEE (reference sequence). V trimming: 8 bases; J trimming: 5 bases; junction bases outside the gene matches: 5. CDR3 sequence reads: CARGQGPTGELFF. CDR3 nucleotides: TGTGCCAGAGGACAGGGTCCGACCGGGGAGCTGTTTTTT. Using reference TRBV5-4 and TRBJ2-2 for the parts outside the CDR3, the full variable domain is ETGVTQSPTHLIKTRGQQVTLRCSSQSGHNTVSWYQQALGQGPQFIFQYYREEENGRGNFPPRFSGLQFPNYSSELNVNALELDDSALYLCARGQGPTGELFFGEGSRLTVL.

The chain recombines TRBV23-1 with TRBJ2-3; 8 nucleotides line up with TRBD1. Being an ORF, TRBV23-1 has a function that is uncertain. V was clipped by 3 bases and J by 1 base; unmatched bases: 15. The CDR3 covers 19 residues. The CDR3 loop reads CASSHPPQGAVEGTDTQYF. The CDR3 region has the DNA TGCGCCAGCAGTCACCCTCCCCAGGGGGCGGTGGAGGGCACAGATACGCAGTATTTT.

The gene calls are TRBV11-3 and TRBJ2-5; perhaps TRBD2 as D (7 bases). Deletions cut 1 base from V and 7 bases from J, with 16 bases between. The CDR3 contains 15 residues. Per germline, CDR1 SGHNT and CDR2 YENEEA. CDR3: CASSLVGGAVWTQYF. Written as DNA, the CDR3 is TGTGCCAGCAGCTTAGTAGGGGGGGCGGTTTGGACCCAGTACTTC.

This chain joins TRBV30 and TRBJ1-5, with a possible D match to TRBD1 (5 bases). From germline, CDR1 is GTSNPN and CDR2 SVGIG (reference sequence). The V and J ends lost 1 base and 6 bases respectively, with 19 bases between them. The CDR3 is 16 amino acids. The CDR3 is CAWSARGVSGVQPQHF. CDR3 nucleotide sequence: TGTGCCTGGAGTGCGCGGGGGGTTTCGGGGGTTCAGCCCCAGCATTTT.

The chain is built from TRBV3-1 (or the pseudogene TRBV3-2) and TRBJ2-5; 11 bases map to TRBD2. Trimming at V came to 4 bases and at J to 2 bases, leaving 3 bases not matched to a gene. Looked up from germline, CDR1 is LGHDT and CDR2 is YNNKEL (reference sequence). CDR3 length equals 15 residues. The CDR3, as DNA: TGTGCCAGCAGCCCCAGGACTAGCGGGCAAGAGACCCAGTACTTC. This gives the protein CASSPRTSGQETQYF.

The V and J genes are TRBV12-5 and TRBJ2-3; no clear D gene. This CDR3 is built from 13 residues. The germline V gene encodes CDR1 LGHNT and CDR2 FRNRAP. Between the trimmed V and J ends, which lost 4 bases and 4 bases, there was a span of 9 bases. The CDR3 nucleotides read TGTGCTAGTGGTTCATCAGTCCCAGATACGCAGTATTTT. It is translated as CASGSSVPDTQYF.

The CDR3 here is CASSSDRLEAFF. CDR3 nucleotide sequence: TGTGCCAGCAGTTCGGACAGACTTGAAGCTTTCTTT. The chain couples TRBV28 to TRBJ1-1; D perhaps matches TRBD1 (6 bases). V lost 4 bases, J lost 7 bases, and 10 bases lay in between. Germline assignment: CDR1 MDHEN and CDR2 SYDVKM. This CDR3 contains 12 residues.

This chain connects TRBV5-1 to TRBJ2-5; TRBD1 might be the D (6 bases). The CDR3 has 14 residues. V dropped 4 bases and J dropped 5 bases, with 15 bases sitting between them. Per germline, CDR1 SGHRS and CDR2 YFSETQ. As DNA, the CDR3 is TGCGCCAGCAGCCCAGGACAGTCTACGGAGACCCAGTACTTC. Translation: CASSPGQSTETQYF. Combining the CDR3 with reference TRBV5-1 and TRBJ2-5 gives the whole variable domain KAGVTQTPRYLIKTRGQQVTLSCSPISGHRSVSWYQQTPGQGLQFLFEYFSETQRNKGNFPGRFSGRQFSNSRSEMNVSTLELGDSALYLCASSPGQSTETQYFGPGTRLLVL.

The chain links TRBV3-1 (or the pseudogene TRBV3-2) to TRBJ1-2, with 9 nucleotides matching TRBD1. Germline V gene sequence: CDR1 LGHDT, CDR2 YNNKEL (reference sequence). The V gene end was trimmed by 4 bases and the J gene end by 8 bases; junction bases not matched to a gene: 5. The CDR3 sequence is 13 residues long. CDR3 loop: CASSPDRGIGYTF. The CDR3 DNA is TGTGCCAGCAGCCCTGACAGGGGGATCGGCTACACCTTC.

The rearrangement uses TRBV7-2 and TRBJ1-5, with 8 positions matching TRBD1. CDR1 SGHTA and CDR2 FQGNSA come from the germline V gene. The CDR3 sequence is 14 residues long. V was clipped by 5 bases and J by 7 bases; unmatched bases: 7. CDR3 residues: CASSPGQGSQPQHF. The CDR3 bases are TGTGCCAGCAGCCCCGGACAGGGTAGCCAGCCCCAGCATTTT.

The chain joins TRBV6-6 to TRBJ2-5; tentatively, D is TRBD2 (5 bases). Trimming pared 2 bases from V and 2 bases from J, leaving 15 bases between. The CDR3 is 16 residues long. The V gene's germline CDR1 is MNHNY and CDR2 SVGAGI (reference sequence). DNA for the CDR3: TGTGCCAGCAGTTACACTCCGATCACTAGGCAAGAGACCCAGTACTTC. Translated, it gives CASSYTPITRQETQYF.

V is TRBV7-8 and J is TRBJ2-3, with 8 bases that match TRBD2. Germline trimming cut 5 bases from V and 6 bases from J; bases unmatched to any gene: 13. Germline CDR1 is SGHVS and CDR2 is FQNEAQ. CDR3 length equals 16 residues. CDR3: CASSVEVPRGGDTQYF. As DNA, the CDR3 is TGTGCCAGCAGCGTAGAGGTCCCTCGGGGGGGGGATACGCAGTATTTT. Variable domain in full (rest from reference TRBV7-8 and TRBJ2-3): GAGVSQSPRYKVAKRGQDVALRCDPISGHVSLFWYQQALGQGPEFLTYFQNEAQLDKSGLPSDRFFAERPEGSVSTLKIQRTQQEDSAVYLCASSVEVPRGGDTQYFGPGTRLTVL.

This chain connects TRBV7-2 to TRBJ1-2; 9 bases align to TRBD1. In germline, CDR1 is SGHTA, CDR2 FQGNSA. After removal of 5 bases from V and 7 bases from J, the junction contained 11 bases not matched to a gene. The CDR3 is made up of 15 amino acids. CDR3 loop: CASSKKAQGAGGYTF. The CDR3 DNA reads as TGTGCCAGCAGCAAGAAGGCACAGGGGGCTGGTGGCTACACCTTC.

V is TRBV30 and J is TRBJ1-1, with D possibly TRBD1 on 5 matching bases. Trimming took off 0 bases at V and 0 bases at J, with 14 bases between the two ends. Germline values: CDR1 GTSNPN, CDR2 SVGIG (reference sequence). This CDR3 comprises 16 residues. The CDR3 protein is CAWSVLGGVMNTEAFF. CDR3 nucleotides: TGTGCCTGGAGTGTATTGGGGGGGGTCATGAACACTGAAGCTTTCTTT.

This clone occurred many times. The J gene is TRBJ1-1, the V gene TRBV2; D is undetermined. The germline CDR1 and CDR2 sequences are SNHLY and FYNNEI. This CDR3 has 13 residues. The V and J ends lost 2 bases and 8 bases respectively, with 12 bases between them. The CDR3 is CASSELEGSEAFF. The CDR3 DNA reads as TGTGCCAGCAGTGAACTGGAGGGCTCAGAAGCTTTCTTT.

J is TRBJ2-3 and V is TRBV7-3, with TRBD2 identical over 7 bases. Trimming took 1 base from V and 2 from J; bases not matched to a gene: 12. Germline-derived CDR1 and CDR2 are SGHTA and FQGTGA. The CDR3 runs 18 residues. CDR3 nucleotide sequence: TGTGCCAGCAGCTTAAAAGGTCTAGCGGAGGAGGTCACAGATACGCAGTATTTT. Translation gives CASSLKGLAEEVTDTQYF.

This sequence joins TRBV5-1 and TRBJ1-1; the match to TRBD1 covers 10 bases. The length of the CDR3 is 16 residues. The germline V gene encodes CDR1 SGHRS and CDR2 YFSETQ. The trim removed 3 bases at V and 3 bases at J, leaving 8 bases unmatched. CDR3 sequence (DNA): TGCGCCAGCAGCTCCCGCGTCGGGACAGGGGACACTGAAGCTTTCTTT. Protein product: CASSSRVGTGDTEAFF.

V and J are TRBV9 and TRBJ1-5; D ambiguous. V was cut by 0 bases and J by 4 bases, with 8 bases left in between. Germline V CDR1 and CDR2: SGDLS, YYNGEE. CDR3 size: 14 residues. The CDR3 nucleotides read TGTGCCAGCAGCGTAGATGGAGCTAATCAGCCCCAGCATTTT. Amino acid sequence: CASSVDGANQPQHF.

The chain links TRBV12-3 or TRBV12-4 to TRBJ1-1; D not certain. Trimming shortened V by 4 bases and J by 7 bases, and 7 bases separated the two germline ends. This CDR3 has 11 amino acids. The CDR3 region has the DNA TGTGCCAGCAGTTCCCTGAGTGAAGCTTTCTTT. This gives the protein CASSSLSEAFF.